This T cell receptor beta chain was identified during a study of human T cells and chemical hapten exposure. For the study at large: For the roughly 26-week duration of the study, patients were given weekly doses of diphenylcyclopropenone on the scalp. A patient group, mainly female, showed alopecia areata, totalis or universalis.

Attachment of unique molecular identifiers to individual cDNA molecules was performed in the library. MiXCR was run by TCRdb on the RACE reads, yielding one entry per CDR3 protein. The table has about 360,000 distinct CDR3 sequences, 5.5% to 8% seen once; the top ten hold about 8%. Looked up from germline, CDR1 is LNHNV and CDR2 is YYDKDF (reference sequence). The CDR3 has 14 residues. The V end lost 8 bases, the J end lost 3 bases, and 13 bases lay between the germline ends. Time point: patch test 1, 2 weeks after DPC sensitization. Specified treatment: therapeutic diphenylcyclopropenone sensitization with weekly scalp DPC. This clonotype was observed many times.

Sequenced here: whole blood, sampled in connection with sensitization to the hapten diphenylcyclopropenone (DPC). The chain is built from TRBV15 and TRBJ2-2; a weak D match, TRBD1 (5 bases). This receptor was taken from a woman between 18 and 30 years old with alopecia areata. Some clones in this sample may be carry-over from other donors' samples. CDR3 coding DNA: TGTGCCACCGCCCTCCTGACAGACACCGGGGAGCTGTTTTTT. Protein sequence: CATALLTDTGELFF.